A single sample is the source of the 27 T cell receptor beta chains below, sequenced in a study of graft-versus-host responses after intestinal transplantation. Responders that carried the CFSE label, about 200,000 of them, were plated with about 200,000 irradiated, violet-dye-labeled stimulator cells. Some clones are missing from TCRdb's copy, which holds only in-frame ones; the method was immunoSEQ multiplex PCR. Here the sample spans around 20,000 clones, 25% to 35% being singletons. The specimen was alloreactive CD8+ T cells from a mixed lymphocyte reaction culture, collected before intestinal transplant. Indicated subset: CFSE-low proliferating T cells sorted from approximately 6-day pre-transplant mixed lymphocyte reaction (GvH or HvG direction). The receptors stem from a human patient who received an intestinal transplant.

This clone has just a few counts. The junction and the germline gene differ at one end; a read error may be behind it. This CDR3 reads CASSLDWDYGYTF. DNA of the CDR3: TGCGCCAGCAGCTTGGATTGGGACTATGGCTACACCTTC. The chain links TRBV5-4 to TRBJ1-2; D uncertain. CDR1 and CDR2 from the germline V gene are SGHNT and YYREEE (reference sequence). CDR3 size: 13 residues.

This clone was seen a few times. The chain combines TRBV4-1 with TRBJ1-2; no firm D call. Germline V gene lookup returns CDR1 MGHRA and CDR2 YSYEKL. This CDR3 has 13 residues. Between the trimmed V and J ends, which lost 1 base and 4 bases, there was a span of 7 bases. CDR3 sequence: CASSQGPIYGYTF. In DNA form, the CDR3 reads TGCGCCAGCAGCCAAGGACCGATCTATGGCTACACCTTC.

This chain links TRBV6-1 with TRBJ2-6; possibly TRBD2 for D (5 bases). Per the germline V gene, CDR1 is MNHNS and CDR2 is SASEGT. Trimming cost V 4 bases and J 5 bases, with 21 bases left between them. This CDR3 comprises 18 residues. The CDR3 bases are TGTGCCAGCAGTGTTCGCGGAGGTGGGAAAAGTCGGGCCAACGTCCTGACTTTC. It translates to CASSVRGGGKSRANVLTF.

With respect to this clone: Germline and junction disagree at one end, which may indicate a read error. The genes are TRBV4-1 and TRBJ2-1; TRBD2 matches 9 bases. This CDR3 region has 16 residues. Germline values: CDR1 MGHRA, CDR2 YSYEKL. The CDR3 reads CTSSHFAGGPYDEQFF. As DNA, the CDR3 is TGCACCAGCAGCCACTTTGCGGGAGGGCCGTACGATGAGCAGTTCTTC.

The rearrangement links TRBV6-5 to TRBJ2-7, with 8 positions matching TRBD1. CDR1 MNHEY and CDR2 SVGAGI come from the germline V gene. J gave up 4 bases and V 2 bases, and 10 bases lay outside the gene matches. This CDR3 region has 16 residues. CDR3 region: CASSYASQGVLYEQYF. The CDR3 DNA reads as TGTGCCAGCAGTTACGCCTCACAGGGGGTTCTTTACGAGCAGTACTTC.

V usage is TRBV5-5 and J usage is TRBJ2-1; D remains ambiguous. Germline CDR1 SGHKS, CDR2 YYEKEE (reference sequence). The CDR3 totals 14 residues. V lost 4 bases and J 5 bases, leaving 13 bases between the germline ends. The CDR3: CASSLTTAHNEQFF. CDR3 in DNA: TGTGCCAGCAGCCTTACCACAGCCCACAATGAGCAGTTCTTC.

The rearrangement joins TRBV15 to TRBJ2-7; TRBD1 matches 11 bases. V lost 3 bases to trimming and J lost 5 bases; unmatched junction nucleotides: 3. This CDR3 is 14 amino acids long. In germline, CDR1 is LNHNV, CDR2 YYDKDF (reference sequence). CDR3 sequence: CATSSGDRGNEQYF. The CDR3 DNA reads TGTGCCACCAGCAGTGGGGACAGGGGGAACGAGCAGTACTTC.

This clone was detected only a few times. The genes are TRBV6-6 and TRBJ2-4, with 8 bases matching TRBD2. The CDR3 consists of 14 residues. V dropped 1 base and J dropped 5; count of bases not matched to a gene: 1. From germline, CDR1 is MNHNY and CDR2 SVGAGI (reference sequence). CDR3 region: CASSYYGGENIQYF. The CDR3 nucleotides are TGTGCCAGCAGTTACTACGGGGGGGAAAACATTCAGTACTTC.

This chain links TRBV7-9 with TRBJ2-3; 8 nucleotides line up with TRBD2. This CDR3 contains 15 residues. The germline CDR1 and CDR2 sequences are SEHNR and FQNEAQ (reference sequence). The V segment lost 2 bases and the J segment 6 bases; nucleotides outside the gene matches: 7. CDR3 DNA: TGTGCCAGCAGCTTAACTTACGGGAGGGGGGATACGCAGTATTTT. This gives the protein CASSLTYGRGDTQYF.

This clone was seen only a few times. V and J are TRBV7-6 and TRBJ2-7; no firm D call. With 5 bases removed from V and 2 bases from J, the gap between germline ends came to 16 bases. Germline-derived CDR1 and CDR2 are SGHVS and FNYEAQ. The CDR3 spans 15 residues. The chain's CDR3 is CASSPGPVIPYEQYF. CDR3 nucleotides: TGTGCCAGCAGCCCCGGGCCAGTTATCCCCTACGAGCAGTACTTC.

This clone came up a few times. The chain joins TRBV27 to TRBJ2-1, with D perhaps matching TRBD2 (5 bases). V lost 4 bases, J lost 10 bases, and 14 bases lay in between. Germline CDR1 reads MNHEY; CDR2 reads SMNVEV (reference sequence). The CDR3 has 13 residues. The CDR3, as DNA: TGTGCCAGCAGTTCCGGACTTCTGACCGAGCAGTTCTTC. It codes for CASSSGLLTEQFF.

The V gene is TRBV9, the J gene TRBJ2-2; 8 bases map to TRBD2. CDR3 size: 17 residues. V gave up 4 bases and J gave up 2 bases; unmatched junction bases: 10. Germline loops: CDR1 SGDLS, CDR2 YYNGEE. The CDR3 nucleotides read TGTGCCAGCAGCCTTAACAAGCGGGAGTCAAACACCGGGGAGCTGTTTTTT. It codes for CASSLNKRESNTGELFF.

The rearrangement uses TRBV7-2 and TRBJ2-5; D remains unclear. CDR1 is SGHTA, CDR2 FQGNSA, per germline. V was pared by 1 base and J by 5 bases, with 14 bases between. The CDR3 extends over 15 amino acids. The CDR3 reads CASSLEARSLETQYF. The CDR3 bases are TGTGCCAGCAGCTTAGAGGCCCGTTCTCTGGAGACCCAGTACTTC. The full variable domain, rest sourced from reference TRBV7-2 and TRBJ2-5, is GAGVSQSPSNKVTEKGKDVELRCDPISGHTALYWYRQSLGQGLEFLIYFQGNSAPDKSGLPSDRFSAERTGGSVSTLTIQRTQQEDSAVYLCASSLEARSLETQYFGPGTRLLVL.

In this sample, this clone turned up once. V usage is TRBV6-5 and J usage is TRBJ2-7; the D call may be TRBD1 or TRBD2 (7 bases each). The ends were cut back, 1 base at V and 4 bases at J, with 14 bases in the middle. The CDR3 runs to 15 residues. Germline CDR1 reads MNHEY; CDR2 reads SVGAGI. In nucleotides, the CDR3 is TGTGCCAGCAGTTACTGGGGAGGGACAGCTTACGAGCAGTACTTC. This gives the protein CASSYWGGTAYEQYF.

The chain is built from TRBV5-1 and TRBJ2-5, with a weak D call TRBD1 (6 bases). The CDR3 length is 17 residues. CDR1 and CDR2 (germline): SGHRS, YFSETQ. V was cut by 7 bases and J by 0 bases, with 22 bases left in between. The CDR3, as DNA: TGCGCCAGCCGTTTCCTCTTGACAGGACTCTACCAAGAGACCCAGTACTTC. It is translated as CASRFLLTGLYQETQYF.

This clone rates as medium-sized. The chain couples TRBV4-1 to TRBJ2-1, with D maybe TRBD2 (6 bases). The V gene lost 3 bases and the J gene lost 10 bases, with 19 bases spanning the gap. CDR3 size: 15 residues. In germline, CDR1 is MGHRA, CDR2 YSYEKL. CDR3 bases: TGCGCCAGCAGCCAGATCCAACTTAGCGGAGGGGAGCAGTTCTTC. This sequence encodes CASSQIQLSGGEQFF.

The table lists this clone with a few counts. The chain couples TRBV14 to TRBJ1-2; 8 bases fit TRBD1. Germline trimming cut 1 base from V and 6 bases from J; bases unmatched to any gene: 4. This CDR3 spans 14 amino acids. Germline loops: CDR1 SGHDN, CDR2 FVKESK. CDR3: CASSQGYRGDGYTF. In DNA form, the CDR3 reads TGTGCCAGCAGCCAAGGATACAGGGGGGATGGCTACACCTTC.

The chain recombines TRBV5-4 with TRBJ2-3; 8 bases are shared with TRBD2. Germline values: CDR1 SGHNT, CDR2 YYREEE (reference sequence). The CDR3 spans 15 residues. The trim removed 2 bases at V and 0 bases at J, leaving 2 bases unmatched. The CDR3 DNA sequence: TGTGCCAGCAGCTTTTCTAGCGGGAGCACAGATACGCAGTATTTT. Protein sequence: CASSFSSGSTDTQYF. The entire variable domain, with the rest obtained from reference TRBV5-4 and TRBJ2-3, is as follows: ETGVTQSPTHLIKTRGQQVTLRCSSQSGHNTVSWYQQALGQGPQFIFQYYREEENGRGNFPPRFSGLQFPNYSSELNVNALELDDSALYLCASSFSSGSTDTQYFGPGTRLTVL.

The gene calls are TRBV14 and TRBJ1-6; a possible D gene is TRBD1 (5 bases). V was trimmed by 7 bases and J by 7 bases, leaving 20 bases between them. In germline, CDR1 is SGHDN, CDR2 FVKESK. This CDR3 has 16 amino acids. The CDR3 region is CASTPFPGRRNSPLHF. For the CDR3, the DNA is TGTGCCAGCACACCATTTCCGGGACGGAGAAATTCACCCCTCCACTTT.

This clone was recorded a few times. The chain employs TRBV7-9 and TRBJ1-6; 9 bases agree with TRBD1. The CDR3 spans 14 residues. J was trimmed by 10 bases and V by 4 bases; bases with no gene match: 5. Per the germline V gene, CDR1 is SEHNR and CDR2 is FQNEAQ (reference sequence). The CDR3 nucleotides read TGTGCCAGCAGCTCCGGGACAGGGTGGTCACCCCTCCACTTT. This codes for CASSSGTGWSPLHF.

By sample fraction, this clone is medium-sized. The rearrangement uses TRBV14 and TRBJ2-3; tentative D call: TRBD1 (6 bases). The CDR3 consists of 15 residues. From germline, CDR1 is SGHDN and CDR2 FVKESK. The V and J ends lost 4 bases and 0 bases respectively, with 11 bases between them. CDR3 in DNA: TGTGCCAGCAGCCCAGGGGAACCAAGCACAGATACGCAGTATTTT. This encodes CASSPGEPSTDTQYF.

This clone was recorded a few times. The CDR3 protein is CASSQVQGLQETQYF. The DNA of the CDR3 is TGCGCCAGCAGCCAAGTCCAGGGACTACAAGAGACCCAGTACTTC. The gene calls are TRBV4-3 and TRBJ2-5, with 7 bases that match TRBD2. With 1 base clipped from V and 2 bases from J, the junction kept 4 bases outside the gene matches. The CDR3 consists of 15 residues. CDR1 is LGHNA, CDR2 YSLEER, per germline.

The CDR3 nucleotides are TGTGCCAGCAGCTTGGGGGTGAACACTGAAGCTTTCTTT. Encoded protein: CASSLGVNTEAFF. V usage is TRBV11-3 and J usage is TRBJ1-1, with a weak D call TRBD1 (5 bases). CDR3 length: 13 residues. V lost 3 bases, J lost 0 bases, and 5 bases lay in between. Germline V gene data show CDR1 as SGHNT and CDR2 as YENEEA.

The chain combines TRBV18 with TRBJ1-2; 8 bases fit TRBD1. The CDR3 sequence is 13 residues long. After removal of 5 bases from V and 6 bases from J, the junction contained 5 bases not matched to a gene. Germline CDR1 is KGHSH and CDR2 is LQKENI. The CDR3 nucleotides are TGTGCCAGCTCAGGTACCAGGGGGCATGGCTACACCTTC. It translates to CASSGTRGHGYTF.

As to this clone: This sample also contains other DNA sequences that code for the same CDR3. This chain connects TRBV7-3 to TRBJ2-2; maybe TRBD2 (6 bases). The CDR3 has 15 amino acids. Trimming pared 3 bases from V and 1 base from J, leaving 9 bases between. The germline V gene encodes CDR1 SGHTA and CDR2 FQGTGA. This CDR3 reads CASSFVGGNTGELFF. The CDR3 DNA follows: TGTGCCAGCAGCTTCGTGGGGGGGAACACCGGGGAGCTGTTTTTT.

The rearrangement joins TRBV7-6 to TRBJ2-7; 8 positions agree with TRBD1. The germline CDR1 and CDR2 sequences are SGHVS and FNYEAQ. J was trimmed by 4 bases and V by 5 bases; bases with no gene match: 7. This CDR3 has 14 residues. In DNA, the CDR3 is TGTGCCAGCAGCGTTGGACAGGGCAAATACGAGCAGTACTTC. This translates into CASSVGQGKYEQYF.

This CDR3 reads CASSSPGRVDEQFF. The CDR3 DNA is TGTGCCAGCAGCTCCCCGGGACGGGTTGATGAGCAGTTCTTC. The chain joins TRBV7-9 to TRBJ2-1; possibly TRBD1 or TRBD2 for D (5 bases each). Germline V gene sequence: CDR1 SEHNR, CDR2 FQNEAQ (reference sequence). This CDR3 has 14 amino acids. The V end was cut by 4 bases, the J end by 8 bases, with 15 bases between.